These 30 T cell receptor beta chains came from one sample sequenced in a study of blood T cell repertoires in COVID-19. The method was immunoSEQ multiplex PCR; TCRdb's version includes in-frame clones alone and lacks a portion of them. The data hold tens of thousands of clones, with approximately 90% observed a single time. The sample was peripheral blood. The source is a man aged 65 to 85 with active COVID-19.

This sequence joins TRBV5-8 and TRBJ1-2; possibly TRBD1 for D (5 bases). The CDR3 totals 13 residues. Germline V gene sequence: CDR1 SGHTS, CDR2 YDEGEE. V lost 2 bases and J 7 bases, leaving 12 bases between the germline ends. For the CDR3, the DNA is TGTGCCAGCAGCTTCGACAGAAGAATTGGCTACACCTTC. Translated: CASSFDRRIGYTF.

The CDR3 loop reads CATSRGGGTDTQYF. The DNA of the CDR3 is TGTGCCACCAGCAGAGGTGGGGGGACAGATACGCAGTATTTT. The chain couples TRBV15 to TRBJ2-3; tentative D call: TRBD2 (6 bases). CDR1 and CDR2 (germline): LNHNV, YYDKDF (reference sequence). The V end lost 1 base, the J end lost 3 bases, and 8 bases lay between the germline ends. The CDR3 consists of 14 residues. The whole variable domain, remainder taken from reference TRBV15 and TRBJ2-3, is DAMVIQNPRYQVTQFGKPVTLSCSQTLNHNVMYWYQQKSSQAPKLLFHYYDKDFNNEADTPDNFQSRRPNTSFCFLDIRSPGLGDTAMYLCATSRGGGTDTQYFGPGTRLTVL.

Here the CDR3 DNA reads TGTGCCAGCAGCTTCACAGGGCCTACGGCCAAAAACATTCAGTACTTC. The encoded protein is CASSFTGPTAKNIQYF. The chain joins TRBV7-8 to TRBJ2-4; D may be TRBD1 (6 bases). Trimming cost V 3 bases and J 1 base, with 13 bases left between them. The CDR3 has 16 amino acids. Germline CDR1 and CDR2: SGHVS and FQNEAQ.

This chain joins TRBV14 and TRBJ2-2; 9 bases are shared with TRBD1. The CDR3 is 16 amino acids. V trimming: 2 bases; J trimming: 5 bases; junction bases outside the gene matches: 6. The germline V gene encodes CDR1 SGHDN and CDR2 FVKESK. CDR3 protein: CASSQWTGVRTGELFF. The CDR3 DNA is TGTGCCAGCAGCCAATGGACAGGGGTCCGAACCGGGGAGCTGTTTTTT.

In this sample, this clone turned up once. The CDR3 nucleotides are TGTGCCAGCAGCTTAGTCTTGGGGGGTACATACGATGAGCAGTACTTC. It encodes CASSLVLGGTYDEQYF. The chain carries TRBV7-9 and TRBJ2-7; a weak D match, TRBD2 (6 bases). Trimming stripped 1 base from V and 7 bases from J, with 20 bases between. CDR1 SEHNR and CDR2 FQNEAQ come from the germline V gene (reference sequence). The CDR3 consists of 16 residues.

The rearrangement joins TRBV5-1 to TRBJ2-3, with 11 bases identical to TRBD2. This CDR3 is built from 15 residues. Germline V CDR1 and CDR2: SGHRS, YFSETQ. Trimming removed 4 bases from V and 3 bases from J; junction bases left unmatched: 4. This CDR3 reads CASSPGLAVTDTQYF. CDR3 nucleotide sequence: TGCGCCAGCAGCCCGGGACTAGCGGTTACAGATACGCAGTATTTT.

V usage is TRBV6-5 and J usage is TRBJ2-5; D may be TRBD2 (6 bases). Trimming cost V 6 bases and J 7 bases, with 21 bases left between them. Germline CDR1 reads MNHEY; CDR2 reads SVGAGI. The CDR3 has 15 residues. The CDR3, as DNA: TGTGCCAGCAGCCAAGGAGGGGAAGGGCTGAGGACCCAGTACTTC. Its protein is CASSQGGEGLRTQYF.

On this clone: Sequence at one end of the junction differs from germline and may be a read error. V is TRBV7-8 and J is TRBJ2-3; TRBD2 aligns across 9 bases. The CDR3 is made up of 16 amino acids. Germline-derived CDR1 and CDR2 are SGHVS and FQNEAQ. CDR3 residues: CASCLGGGVLGDTQYF. DNA for the CDR3: TGTGCCAGCTGCTTGGGCGGGGGGGTCCTTGGGGATACGCAGTATTTT.

This rearrangement joins TRBV5-1 to TRBJ2-3, with D possibly matching TRBD1 (6 bases). CDR1 is SGHRS, CDR2 YFSETQ, per germline. The V and J ends lost 2 bases and 2 bases respectively, with 9 bases between them. The CDR3 has 14 amino acids. The CDR3 region is CASSFYRATDTQYF. As DNA, the CDR3 is TGCGCCAGCAGCTTTTACAGGGCCACAGATACGCAGTATTTT.

The chain uses TRBV28 and TRBJ1-5, with TRBD1 matching 9 bases. Germline CDR1 and CDR2: MDHEN and SYDVKM. The CDR3 sequence is 16 residues long. The V gene end was trimmed by 4 bases and the J gene end by 6 bases; junction bases not matched to a gene: 10. The CDR3 nucleotides read TGTGCCAGCAGTTATTCGACAGGGGGAAACGGTCAGCCCCAGCATTTT. Protein sequence: CASSYSTGGNGQPQHF.

This chain links TRBV4-1 with TRBJ2-3; 11 bases map to TRBD2. The CDR3 sequence is 16 residues long. Trimming removed 2 bases from V and 2 bases from J; junction bases left unmatched: 3. The germline gives CDR1 MGHRA, CDR2 YSYEKL. The CDR3 sequence: CASSQNSGRVTDTQYF. CDR3 DNA: TGCGCCAGCAGCCAAAATAGCGGGAGGGTCACAGATACGCAGTATTTT.

This clone was counted once. V and J are TRBV6-5 and TRBJ1-2, with 9 bases matching TRBD1. V gave up 10 bases and J gave up 4 bases; unmatched junction bases: 4. The CDR3 totals 12 residues. Germline V gene lookup returns CDR1 MNHEY and CDR2 SVGAGI. CDR3 coding DNA: TGTGCCACCCAGACAGGGGGCTATGGCTACACCTTC. It is translated as CATQTGGYGYTF.

The gene calls are TRBV4-1 and TRBJ1-1; D not resolved. CDR3 size: 15 residues. Trimming cost V 4 bases and J 2 bases, with 14 bases left between them. The germline V gene encodes CDR1 MGHRA and CDR2 YSYEKL. The CDR3 here is CASSRTPGGNTEAFF. The DNA for the CDR3 is TGCGCCAGCAGCCGAACACCCGGCGGCAACACTGAAGCTTTCTTT.

The CDR3 nucleotides read TGCAGCGTTGGAGGGCCTTCAGGCGGGAGAGTAGAGACCCAGTACTTC. Protein sequence: CSVGGPSGGRVETQYF. The V call is TRBV29-1, the J call TRBJ2-5, with 7 bases identical to TRBD2. The length of the CDR3 is 16 residues. The ends lost 4 bases at V and 4 bases at J; junction bases unmatched: 15. Germline CDR1 SQVTM, CDR2 ANQGSEA.

The chain links TRBV28 to TRBJ2-7; D may be TRBD2 (6 bases). The length of the CDR3 is 14 residues. Deletions cut 4 bases from V and 0 bases from J, with 10 bases between. Germline CDR1 reads MDHEN; CDR2 reads SYDVKM. The DNA of the CDR3 is TGTGCCAGCAGTTCACCGGGGGTCTCCTACGAGCAGTACTTC. Translated: CASSSPGVSYEQYF.

The chain joins TRBV24-1 to TRBJ1-6, with 11 bases matching TRBD1. CDR3 length: 15 residues. CDR1 KGHDR and CDR2 SFDVKD come from the germline V gene. Trimming took 3 bases from V and 7 from J; bases not matched to a gene: 1. The CDR3 region is CATSDGQGANSPLHF. CDR3 DNA sequence: TGTGCCACCAGTGATGGACAGGGGGCAAATTCACCCCTCCACTTT.

This rearrangement joins TRBV30 to TRBJ2-1; 7 bases are shared with TRBD2. The germline V gene has CDR1 GTSNPN and CDR2 SVGIG (reference sequence). Unmatched junction bases numbered 13, after V lost 1 base and J lost 4 bases. The CDR3 runs to 17 residues. CDR3 nucleotides: TGTGCCTGGAGTGGTACGGGTGGCGGGAGCTCATACAATGAGCAGTTCTTC. This sequence encodes CAWSGTGGGSSYNEQFF.

The chain combines TRBV7-2 with TRBJ2-5, with 7 bases that match TRBD1. The CDR3 is made up of 14 amino acids. V dropped 0 bases and J dropped 5; count of bases not matched to a gene: 3. CDR1 is SGHTA, CDR2 FQGNSA, per germline. DNA of the CDR3: TGTGCCAGCAGCTTAGCGGGCAGGGGGGAGACCCAGTACTTC. Translating gives CASSLAGRGETQYF.

V is TRBV5-4 and J is TRBJ2-7; TRBD1 matches at 7 bases. The CDR3 is 13 residues long. Germline CDR1 SGHNT, CDR2 YYREEE (reference sequence). V gave up 0 bases and J gave up 6 bases; unmatched junction bases: 3. CDR3 coding DNA: TGTGCCAGCAGCTTGGGACAGGGTCTCGAGCAGTACTTC. This encodes CASSLGQGLEQYF. Based on the CDR3 plus reference TRBV5-4 and TRBJ2-7, the full variable domain is ETGVTQSPTHLIKTRGQQVTLRCSSQSGHNTVSWYQQALGQGPQFIFQYYREEENGRGNFPPRFSGLQFPNYSSELNVNALELDDSALYLCASSLGQGLEQYFGPGTRLTVT.

The J gene is TRBJ1-2, the V gene TRBV7-9; D is unclear. This CDR3 is 14 amino acids long. Germline CDR1 and CDR2: SEHNR and FQNEAQ (reference sequence). The V and J ends lost 5 bases and 3 bases respectively, with 13 bases between them. CDR3 nucleotides: TGTGCCAGCAGCCCTCAGTGGCCTTACTATGGCTACACCTTC. Its translation is CASSPQWPYYGYTF.

A single count supports this clone. J is TRBJ2-5 and V is TRBV18; TRBD1 agrees at 10 bases. CDR1 and CDR2 (germline): KGHSH, LQKENI. This CDR3 has 16 residues. V lost 2 bases, J lost 3 bases, and 6 bases stayed unmatched. Written as DNA, the CDR3 is TGTGCCAGCTCACCATATCCCGGGACAGGGGAAGAGACCCAGTACTTC. Its protein is CASSPYPGTGEETQYF. Full variable domain (rest looked up from reference TRBV18 and TRBJ2-5): NAGVMQNPRHLVRRRGQEARLRCSPMKGHSHVYWYRQLPEEGLKFMVYLQKENIIDESGMPKERFSAEFPKEGPSILRIQQVVRGDSAAYFCASSPYPGTGEETQYFGPGTRLLVL.

V is TRBV4-1 and J is TRBJ2-1, with D possibly being TRBD1 (5 bases). The V gene's germline CDR1 is MGHRA and CDR2 YSYEKL. Trimming took off 2 bases at V and 8 bases at J, with 10 bases between the two ends. CDR3 length: 13 amino acids. The CDR3 is CASSQKTRDEQFF. The CDR3 bases are TGCGCCAGCAGCCAAAAGACCAGGGATGAGCAGTTCTTC.

This clone has only one observation. The chain combines TRBV7-9 with TRBJ2-5; 9 nucleotides line up with TRBD1. V lost 6 bases, J lost 5 bases, and 7 bases stayed unmatched. CDR1 SEHNR and CDR2 FQNEAQ come from the germline V gene (reference sequence). CDR3 length: 14 residues. The CDR3 spells CASSYDRGLETQYF. The CDR3 bases are TGTGCCAGCAGTTATGACAGGGGGTTGGAGACCCAGTACTTC.

CDR3 sequence: CAWNQGEYEQYF. CDR3 DNA: TGTGCCTGGAATCAGGGGGAATACGAGCAGTACTTC. This chain joins TRBV30 and TRBJ2-7, with 7 nucleotides matching TRBD1. Germline V gene lookup returns CDR1 GTSNPN and CDR2 SVGIG (reference sequence). Trimming took 4 bases from V and 4 from J; bases not matched to a gene: 4. This CDR3 region has 12 residues.

The chain links TRBV29-1 to TRBJ1-1; tentatively, D is TRBD1 (5 bases). The CDR3 spans 11 residues. V was cut by 2 bases and J by 7 bases, with 8 bases left in between. Germline V gene data show CDR1 as SQVTM and CDR2 as ANQGSEA. This CDR3 is CSVERGIEAFF. The CDR3 DNA reads TGCAGCGTTGAAAGGGGAATTGAAGCTTTCTTT.

Written as DNA, the CDR3 is TGTGCCAGCAGTTCCTCGGGTGACTTCTACACAGATACGCAGTATTTT. It yields the protein CASSSSGDFYTDTQYF. The V gene is TRBV28, the J gene TRBJ2-3; D unclear. The V gene's germline CDR1 is MDHEN and CDR2 SYDVKM. Between the trimmed V and J ends, which lost 4 bases and 2 bases, there was a span of 16 bases. This CDR3 region has 16 residues.

J is TRBJ2-5 and V is TRBV15; maybe TRBD2 (7 bases). Trimming took off 3 bases at V and 2 bases at J, with 16 bases between the two ends. The germline V gene has CDR1 LNHNV and CDR2 YYDKDF (reference sequence). The CDR3 contains 16 residues. The CDR3 nucleotides read TGTGCCACCAGCAGGACGCACGGGGGGCTACAAGAGACCCAGTACTTC. This gives the protein CATSRTHGGLQETQYF.

The chain employs TRBV5-4 and TRBJ2-1; 7 bases align to TRBD2. This CDR3 has 16 residues. In germline, CDR1 is SGHNT, CDR2 YYREEE (reference sequence). V gave up 0 bases and J gave up 10 bases; unmatched junction bases: 13. CDR3 region: CASSLGASREVEEQFF. The CDR3 DNA sequence: TGTGCCAGCAGCTTGGGGGCCTCACGGGAGGTGGAGGAGCAGTTCTTC.

J is TRBJ1-1 and V is TRBV5-4; TRBD1 aligns across 8 bases. V shed 0 bases and J 5 bases; nucleotides not matched to a gene: 12. CDR1 and CDR2 from the germline V gene are SGHNT and YYREEE (reference sequence). The CDR3 is 17 residues long. The CDR3, as DNA: TGTGCCAGCAGCTTGGGGGGGCCCCAGGGGGCGGGGACTGAAGCTTTCTTT. Protein product: CASSLGGPQGAGTEAFF. The full variable domain, completed using reference TRBV5-4 and TRBJ1-1, is ETGVTQSPTHLIKTRGQQVTLRCSSQSGHNTVSWYQQALGQGPQFIFQYYREEENGRGNFPPRFSGLQFPNYSSELNVNALELDDSALYLCASSLGGPQGAGTEAFFGQGTRLTVV.

J is TRBJ1-5 and V is TRBV18, with 7 bases matching TRBD1. Trimming at V came to 4 bases and at J to 0 bases, leaving 6 bases not matched to a gene. There are 16 residues in the CDR3. Germline V gene lookup returns CDR1 KGHSH and CDR2 LQKENI. CDR3 DNA sequence: TGTGCCAGCTCACTTGTCTGGGACAGTAGCAATCAGCCCCAGCATTTT. Amino acids: CASSLVWDSSNQPQHF.